This T cell receptor (beta chain) was identified in a study of shared clonotypes between healthy human individuals. Measured with immunoSEQ multiplex PCR; TCRdb has only the in-frame clones, and not every one. This table has about 2.3 million clones, 85% to 95% appearing once. This clone has only one observation. Antigen: not known. Study conclusions and caveats: Donor scarcity curtailed the genetic and exposure-history diversity represented herein.

This TCR was recovered from a man aged 18 to 35 in good health. Some clones in this sample may be carry-over from other donors' samples. The sample consisted of naive CD4+ T cells from PBMCs. Subset noted: CD45RA+ positively selected.

The CDR3 nucleotides read TGCGCCAGCAGCTTGGGTGGGGCGCAACGTCTTGAAAAACTGTTTTTT. This codes for CASSLGGAQRLEKLFF. This chain connects TRBV5-1 to TRBJ1-4, with D tentatively TRBD1 (5 bases). Germline loops: CDR1 SGHRS, CDR2 YFSETQ. This CDR3 comprises 16 residues. The V and J ends lost 0 bases and 7 bases respectively, with 16 bases between them.